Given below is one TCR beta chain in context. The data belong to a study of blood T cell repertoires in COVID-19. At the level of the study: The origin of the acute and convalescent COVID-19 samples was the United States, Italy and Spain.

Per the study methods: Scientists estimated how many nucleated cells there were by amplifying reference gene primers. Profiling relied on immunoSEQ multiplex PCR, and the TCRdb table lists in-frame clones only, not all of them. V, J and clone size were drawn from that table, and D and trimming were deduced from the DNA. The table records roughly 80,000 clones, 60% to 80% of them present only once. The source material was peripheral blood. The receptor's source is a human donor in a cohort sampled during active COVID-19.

The CDR3 sequence: CASSILVQGYGYTF. The CDR3 DNA follows: TGTGCCAGTTCTATTTTGGTCCAGGGCTATGGCTACACCTTC. The gene calls are TRBV19 and TRBJ1-2, with D maybe TRBD1 (5 bases). Germline loops: CDR1 LNHDA, CDR2 SQIVND (reference sequence). This CDR3 region has 14 residues. V was trimmed by 8 bases and J by 4 bases, leaving 17 bases between them.